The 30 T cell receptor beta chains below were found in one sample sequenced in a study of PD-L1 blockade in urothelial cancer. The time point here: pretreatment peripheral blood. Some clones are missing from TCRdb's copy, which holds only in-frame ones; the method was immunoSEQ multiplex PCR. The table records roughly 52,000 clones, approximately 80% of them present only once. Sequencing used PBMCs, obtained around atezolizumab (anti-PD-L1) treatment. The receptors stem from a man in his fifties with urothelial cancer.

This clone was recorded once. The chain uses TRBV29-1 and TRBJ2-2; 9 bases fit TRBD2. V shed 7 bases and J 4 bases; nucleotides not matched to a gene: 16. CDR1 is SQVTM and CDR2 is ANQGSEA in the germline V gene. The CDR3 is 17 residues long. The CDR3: CSAKIGLARGLTGELFF. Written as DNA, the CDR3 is TGCAGCGCCAAAATTGGACTAGCGAGGGGTCTCACCGGGGAGCTGTTTTTT.

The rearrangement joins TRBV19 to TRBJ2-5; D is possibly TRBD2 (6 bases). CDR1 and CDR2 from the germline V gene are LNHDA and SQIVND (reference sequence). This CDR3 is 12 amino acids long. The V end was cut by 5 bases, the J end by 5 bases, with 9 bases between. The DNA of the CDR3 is TGTGCCAGTAGTGTTGGGAGGGAGACCCAGTACTTC. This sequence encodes CASSVGRETQYF.

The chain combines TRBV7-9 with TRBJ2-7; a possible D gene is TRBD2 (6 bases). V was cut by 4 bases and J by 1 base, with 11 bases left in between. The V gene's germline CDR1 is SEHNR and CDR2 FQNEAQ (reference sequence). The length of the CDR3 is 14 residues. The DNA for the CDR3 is TGTGCCAGCAGCTACGGGACTCTATCCTACGAGCAGTACTTC. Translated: CASSYGTLSYEQYF.

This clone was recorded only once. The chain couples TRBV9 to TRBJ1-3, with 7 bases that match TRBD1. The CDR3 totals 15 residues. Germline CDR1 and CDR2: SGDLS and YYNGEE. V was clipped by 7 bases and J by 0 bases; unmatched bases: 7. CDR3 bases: TGTGCCAGCTCACAGGGGTACAGCTCTGGAAACACCATATATTTT. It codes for CASSQGYSSGNTIYF.

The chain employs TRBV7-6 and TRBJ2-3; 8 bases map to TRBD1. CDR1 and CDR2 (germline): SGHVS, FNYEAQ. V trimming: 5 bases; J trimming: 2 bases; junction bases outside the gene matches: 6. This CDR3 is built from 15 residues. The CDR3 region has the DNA TGTGCCAGCAGCCTCCAGACAGGGGTCACAGATACGCAGTATTTT. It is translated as CASSLQTGVTDTQYF.

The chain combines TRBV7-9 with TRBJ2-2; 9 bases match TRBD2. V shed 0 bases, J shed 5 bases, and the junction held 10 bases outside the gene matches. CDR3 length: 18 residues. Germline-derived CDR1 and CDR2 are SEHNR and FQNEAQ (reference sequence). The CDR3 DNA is TGTGCCAGCAGCTTAGCGCTTCCGGCTAGCGGGATGACCGGGGAGCTGTTTTTT. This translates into CASSLALPASGMTGELFF.

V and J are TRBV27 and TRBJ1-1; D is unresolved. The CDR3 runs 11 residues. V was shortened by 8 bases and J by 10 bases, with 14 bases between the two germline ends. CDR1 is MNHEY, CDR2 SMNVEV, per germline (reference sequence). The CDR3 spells CASPYSELAFF. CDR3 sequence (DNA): TGTGCCAGCCCCTATTCGGAGCTAGCTTTCTTT.

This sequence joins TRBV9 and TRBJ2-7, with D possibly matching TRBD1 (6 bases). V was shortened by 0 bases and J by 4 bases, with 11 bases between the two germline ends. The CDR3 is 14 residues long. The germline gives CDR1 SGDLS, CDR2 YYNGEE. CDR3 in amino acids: CASSVAGGDYEQYF. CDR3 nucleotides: TGTGCCAGCAGCGTAGCTGGGGGCGATTACGAGCAGTACTTC.

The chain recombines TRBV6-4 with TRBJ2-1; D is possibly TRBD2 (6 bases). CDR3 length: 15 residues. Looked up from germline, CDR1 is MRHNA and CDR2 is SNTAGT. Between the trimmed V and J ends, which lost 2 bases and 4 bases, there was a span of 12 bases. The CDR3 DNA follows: TGTGCCAGCAGTGACGTTTGGGGGGAATACAATGAGCAGTTCTTC. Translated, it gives CASSDVWGEYNEQFF.

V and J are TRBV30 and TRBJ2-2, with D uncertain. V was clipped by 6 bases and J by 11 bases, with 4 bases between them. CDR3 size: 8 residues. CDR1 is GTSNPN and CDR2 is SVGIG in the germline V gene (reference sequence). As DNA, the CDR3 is TGTGCCTGCGGTGAGCTGTTTTTT. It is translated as CACGELFF.

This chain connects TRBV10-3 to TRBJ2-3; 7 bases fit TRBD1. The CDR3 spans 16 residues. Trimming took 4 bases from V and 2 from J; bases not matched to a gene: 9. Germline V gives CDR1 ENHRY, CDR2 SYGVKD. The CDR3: CAISGNTGVDTDTQYF. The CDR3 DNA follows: TGTGCCATCAGTGGGAATACAGGGGTCGACACAGATACGCAGTATTTT.

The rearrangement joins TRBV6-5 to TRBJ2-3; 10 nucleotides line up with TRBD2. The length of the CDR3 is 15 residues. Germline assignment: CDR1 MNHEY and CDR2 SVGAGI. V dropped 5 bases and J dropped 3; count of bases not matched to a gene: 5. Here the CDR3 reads CASSGGLARTDTQYF. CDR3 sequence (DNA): TGTGCCAGCAGTGGGGGACTAGCGAGGACAGATACGCAGTATTTT.

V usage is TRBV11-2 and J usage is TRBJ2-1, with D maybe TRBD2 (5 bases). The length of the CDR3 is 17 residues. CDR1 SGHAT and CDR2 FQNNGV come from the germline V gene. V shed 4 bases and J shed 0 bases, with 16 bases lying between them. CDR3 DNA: TGTGCCAGCAGCTCCTTTATCGGGGATTCCTCCTACAATGAGCAGTTCTTC. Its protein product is CASSSFIGDSSYNEQFF. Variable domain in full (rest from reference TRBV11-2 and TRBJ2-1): EAGVAQSPRYKIIEKRQSVAFWCNPISGHATLYWYQQILGQGPKLLIQFQNNGVVDDSQLPKDRFSAERLKGVDSTLKIQPAKLEDSAVYLCASSSFIGDSSYNEQFFGPGTRLTVL.

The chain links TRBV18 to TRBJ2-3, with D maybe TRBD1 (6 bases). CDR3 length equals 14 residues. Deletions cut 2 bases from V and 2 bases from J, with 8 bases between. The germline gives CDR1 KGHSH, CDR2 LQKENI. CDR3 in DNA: TGTGCCAGCTCACCAGGGGGCTACACAGATACGCAGTATTTT. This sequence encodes CASSPGGYTDTQYF. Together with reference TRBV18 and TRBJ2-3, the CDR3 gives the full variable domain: NAGVMQNPRHLVRRRGQEARLRCSPMKGHSHVYWYRQLPEEGLKFMVYLQKENIIDESGMPKERFSAEFPKEGPSILRIQQVVRGDSAAYFCASSPGGYTDTQYFGPGTRLTVL.

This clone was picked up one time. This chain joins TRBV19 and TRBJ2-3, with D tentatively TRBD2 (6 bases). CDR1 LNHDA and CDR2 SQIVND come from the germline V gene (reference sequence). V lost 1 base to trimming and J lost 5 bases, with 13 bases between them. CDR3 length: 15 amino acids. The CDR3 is CASSIGAGLVDTQYF. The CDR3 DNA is TGTGCCAGTAGTATAGGGGCGGGACTGGTAGATACGCAGTATTTT. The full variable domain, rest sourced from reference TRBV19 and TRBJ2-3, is DGGITQSPKYLFRKEGQNVTLSCEQNLNHDAMYWYRQDPGQGLRLIYYSQIVNDFQKGDIAEGYSVSREKKESFPLTVTSAQKNPTAFYLCASSIGAGLVDTQYFGPGTRLTVL.

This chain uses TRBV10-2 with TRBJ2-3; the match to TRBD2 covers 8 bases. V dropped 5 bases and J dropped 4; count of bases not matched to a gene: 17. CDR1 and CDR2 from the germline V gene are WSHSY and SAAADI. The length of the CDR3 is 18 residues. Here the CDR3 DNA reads TGCGCCAGCAGTCCCCGCCTCATAAGCGGGAGTTATCCAGATACGCAGTATTTT. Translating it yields CASSPRLISGSYPDTQYF.

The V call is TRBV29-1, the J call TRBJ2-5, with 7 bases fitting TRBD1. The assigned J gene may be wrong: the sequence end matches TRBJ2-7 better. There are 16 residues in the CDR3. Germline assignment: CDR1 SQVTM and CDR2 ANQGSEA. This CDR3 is CSVEPSGAGGSYEQYF. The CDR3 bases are TGCAGCGTTGAACCTTCGGGTGCAGGGGGATCCTACGAGCAGTACTTC.

CDR3 sequence: CASSSFRQTGLGGYTF. The DNA of the CDR3 is TGTGCCAGCAGCTCCTTCCGCCAGACAGGGCTAGGGGGCTACACCTTC. The chain links TRBV7-9 to TRBJ1-2; TRBD1 matches at 7 bases. CDR3 length: 16 residues. The V segment lost 4 bases and the J segment 8 bases; nucleotides outside the gene matches: 16. Per the germline V gene, CDR1 is SEHNR and CDR2 is FQNEAQ (reference sequence).

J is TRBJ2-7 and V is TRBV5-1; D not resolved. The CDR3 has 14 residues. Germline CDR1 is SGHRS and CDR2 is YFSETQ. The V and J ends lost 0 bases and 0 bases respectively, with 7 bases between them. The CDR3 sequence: CASSLGHISYEQYF. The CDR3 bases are TGCGCCAGCAGCTTGGGGCATATCTCCTACGAGCAGTACTTC.

In DNA, the CDR3 is TGTGCCAGCAGCCCGTGGACTAGCGGGGGCGGCTCCTACGAGCAGTACTTC. Translated, it gives CASSPWTSGGGSYEQYF. The rearrangement uses TRBV13 and TRBJ2-7, with 13 bases fitting TRBD2. This CDR3 has 17 amino acids. Germline assignment: CDR1 PRHDT and CDR2 FYEKMQ (reference sequence). V lost 5 bases and J lost 0; bases outside the gene matches: 7.

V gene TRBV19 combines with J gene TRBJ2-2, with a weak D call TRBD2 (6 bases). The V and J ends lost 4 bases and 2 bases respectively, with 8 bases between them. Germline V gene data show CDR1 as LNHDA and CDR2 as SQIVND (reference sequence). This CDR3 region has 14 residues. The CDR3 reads CASSNSGNTGELFF. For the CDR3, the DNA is TGTGCCAGTAGTAATAGCGGAAACACCGGGGAGCTGTTTTTT.

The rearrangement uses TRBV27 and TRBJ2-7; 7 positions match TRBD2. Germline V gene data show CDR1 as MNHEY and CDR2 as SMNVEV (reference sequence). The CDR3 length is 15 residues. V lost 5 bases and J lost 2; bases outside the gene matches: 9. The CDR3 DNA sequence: TGTGCCAGCAGTCCGAGACTAGCTCAGACCTACGAGCAGTACTTC. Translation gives CASSPRLAQTYEQYF.

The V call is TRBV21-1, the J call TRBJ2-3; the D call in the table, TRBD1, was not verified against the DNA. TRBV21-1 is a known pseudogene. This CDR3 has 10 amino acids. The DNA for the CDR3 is TGTGCCAGCCATTCAGATACGCAGTATTTT. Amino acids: CASHSDTQYF.

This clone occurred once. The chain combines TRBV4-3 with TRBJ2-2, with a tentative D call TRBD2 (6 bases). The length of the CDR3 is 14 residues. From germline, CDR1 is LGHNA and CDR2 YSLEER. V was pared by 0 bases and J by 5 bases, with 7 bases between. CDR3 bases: TGCGCCAGCAGCCAAGATCGGGGGACCGGGGAGCTGTTTTTT. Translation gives CASSQDRGTGELFF.

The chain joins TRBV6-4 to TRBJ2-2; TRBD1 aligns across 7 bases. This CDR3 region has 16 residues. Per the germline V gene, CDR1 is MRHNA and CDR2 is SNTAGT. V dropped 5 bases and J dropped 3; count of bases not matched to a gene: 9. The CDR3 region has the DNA TGTGCCAGCAGTCCATTACAGGGGACGGACACCGGGGAGCTGTTTTTT. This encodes CASSPLQGTDTGELFF.

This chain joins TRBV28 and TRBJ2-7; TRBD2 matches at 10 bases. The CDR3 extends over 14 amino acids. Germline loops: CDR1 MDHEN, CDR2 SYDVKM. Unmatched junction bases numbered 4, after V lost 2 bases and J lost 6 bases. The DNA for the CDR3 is TGTGCCAGCAGTTTAGCGGGACTAGCGCGCGAGCAGTACTTC. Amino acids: CASSLAGLAREQYF.

CDR3 nucleotide sequence: TGTGCCAGCAGCCAATGGACCGGGACAGGGTATGAAAAACTGTTTTTT. It translates to CASSQWTGTGYEKLFF. The gene calls are TRBV14 and TRBJ1-4; 9 bases fit TRBD1. CDR1 is SGHDN and CDR2 is FVKESK in the germline V gene. The CDR3 totals 16 residues. V lost 2 bases and J lost 6; bases outside the gene matches: 7.

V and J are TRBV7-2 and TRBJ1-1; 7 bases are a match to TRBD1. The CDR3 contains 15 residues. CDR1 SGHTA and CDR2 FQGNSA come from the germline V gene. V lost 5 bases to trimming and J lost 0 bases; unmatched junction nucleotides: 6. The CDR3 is CASSATGNMNTEAFF. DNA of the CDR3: TGTGCCAGCAGCGCGACAGGGAACATGAACACTGAAGCTTTCTTT.

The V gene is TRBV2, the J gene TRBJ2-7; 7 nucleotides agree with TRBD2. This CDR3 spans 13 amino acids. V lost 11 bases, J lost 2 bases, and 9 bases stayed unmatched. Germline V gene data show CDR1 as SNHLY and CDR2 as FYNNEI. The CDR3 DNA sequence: TGTGCCTGGGGTCGGGGGGTAACCTACGAGCAGTACTTC. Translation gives CAWGRGVTYEQYF.

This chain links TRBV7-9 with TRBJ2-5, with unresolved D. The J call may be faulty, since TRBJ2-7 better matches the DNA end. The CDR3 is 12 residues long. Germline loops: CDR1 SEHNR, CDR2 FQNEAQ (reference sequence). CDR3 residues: CASSPSPYEQYF. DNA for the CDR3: TGTGCCAGCAGCCCGTCCCCATACGAGCAGTACTTC.